Sequencing of this T cell receptor beta chain was carried out in a study of CXCR3-negative and CXCR3-positive naive CD8 T cells. Study-level points and caveats: Researchers report that CXCR3-positive naive cells carry more hydrophobic TRB CDR3s than CXCR3-negative naive cells. Once cells were cryopreserved, CXCR3 expression went down partly, and most assays used fresh PBMCs.

The germline CDR1 and CDR2 sequences are SEHNR and FQNEAQ (reference sequence). This CDR3 is built from 13 residues. In regard to this clonotype: Its antigen is not known.

TRB cDNA was prepared as libraries by UMI-labeled 5' RACE. Reprocessing the 5' RACE reads, TCRdb reports a single entry for every CDR3 protein and omits DNA. Its clone listing holds about 98,000 distinct CDR3 sequences. This rearrangement joins TRBV7-9 to TRBJ2-1; without DNA, the TCRdb call of TRBD1 cannot be checked. The sequence was collected from a human donor in good health. Some clones in this sample may be carry-over from other donors' samples. Sequencing input: naive CXCR3+ CD8+ T cells from blood. Subset indicated: CD45RO-CCR7+CD27+CD95- naive CD8+ T cells expressing CXCR3 (TNR3+). The CDR3 sequence: CASSLMETGCTSF.